This T cell receptor beta chain derives from a study of cytomegalovirus exposure and HLA in healthy donors. Primers: 60 Vbeta forward and 13 Jbeta reverse. Profiling relied on immunoSEQ multiplex PCR, and the TCRdb table lists in-frame clones only, not all of them. The sample has 150,000 to 200,000 clones, roughly 81% seen once. The V gene lost 3 bases and the J gene lost 1 base, with 7 bases spanning the gap. Germline-derived CDR1 and CDR2 are SEHNR and FQNEAQ (reference sequence). The CDR3 runs 13 residues. V is TRBV7-9 and J is TRBJ2-7; D is perhaps TRBD2 (6 bases). The clonotype originates from a woman aged 18-29 years in good health and CMV-seropositive. Sequencing was done on a sample of PBMCs. The CDR3 is CASSLAGSYEQYF. In DNA form, the CDR3 reads TGTGCCAGCAGCTTGGCGGGATCCTACGAGCAGTACTTC.